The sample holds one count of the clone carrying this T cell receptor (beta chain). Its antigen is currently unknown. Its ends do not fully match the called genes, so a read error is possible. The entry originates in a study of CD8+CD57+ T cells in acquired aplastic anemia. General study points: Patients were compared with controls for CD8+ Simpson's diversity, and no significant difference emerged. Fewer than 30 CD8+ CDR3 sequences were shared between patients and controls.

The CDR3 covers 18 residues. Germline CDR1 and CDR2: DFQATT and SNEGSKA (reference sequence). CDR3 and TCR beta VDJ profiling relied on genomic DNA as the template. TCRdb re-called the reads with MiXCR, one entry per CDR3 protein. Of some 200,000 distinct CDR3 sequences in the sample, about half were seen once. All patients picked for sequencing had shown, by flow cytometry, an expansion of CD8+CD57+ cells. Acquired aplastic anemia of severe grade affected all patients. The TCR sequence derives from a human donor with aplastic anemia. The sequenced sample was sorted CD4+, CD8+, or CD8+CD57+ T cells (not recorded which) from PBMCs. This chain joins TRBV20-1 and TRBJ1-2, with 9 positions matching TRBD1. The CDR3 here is CSARDLRGGGQGKDGYTF. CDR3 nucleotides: TGCAGTGCCAGAGATCTGCGGGGGGGAGGACAGGGGAAGGATGGCTACACCTTC.